The 28 T cell receptor beta chains presented below share a single source sample, sequenced in a study of graft-versus-host responses after intestinal transplantation. Data came from immunoSEQ multiplex PCR; TCRdb stores just in-frame clones and leaves some out. The top ten hold roughly 1.9% of the sample, which has about 23,000 clones, 90% seen once. The starting material was PBMCs, obtained just under 40 days after intestinal transplant. The receptors were gathered from a human patient who received an intestinal transplant, so some T cells may come from the graft donor.

This clone was seen only a few times. J is TRBJ2-3 and V is TRBV5-6, with 13 bases identical to TRBD2. Germline V CDR1 and CDR2: SGHDT, YYEEEE. The CDR3 is 15 residues long. V shed 2 bases, J shed 4 bases, and the junction held 1 base outside the gene matches. CDR3 residues: CASSLLAGGADTQYF. CDR3 bases: TGTGCCAGCAGCTTACTAGCGGGAGGGGCAGATACGCAGTATTTT. The full variable domain, in which reference TRBV5-6 and TRBJ2-3 provide the parts outside the CDR3, is DAGVTQSPTHLIKTRGQQVTLRCSPKSGHDTVSWYQQALGQGPQFIFQYYEEEERQRGNFPDRFSGHQFPNYSSELNVNALLLGDSALYLCASSLLAGGADTQYFGPGTRLTVL.

The V call is TRBV18, the J call TRBJ2-1, with 8 positions matching TRBD1. CDR3 length: 14 residues. V gave up 3 bases and J gave up 7 bases; unmatched junction bases: 5. Germline V gene sequence: CDR1 KGHSH, CDR2 LQKENI. The CDR3 sequence is CASSPSQGANEQFF. Here the CDR3 DNA reads TGTGCCAGCTCACCTTCCCAGGGGGCGAATGAGCAGTTCTTC. Filled out from reference TRBV18 and TRBJ2-1, the complete variable domain reads NAGVMQNPRHLVRRRGQEARLRCSPMKGHSHVYWYRQLPEEGLKFMVYLQKENIIDESGMPKERFSAEFPKEGPSILRIQQVVRGDSAAYFCASSPSQGANEQFFGPGTRLTVL.

The chain couples TRBV1 to TRBJ2-5; TRBD2, the table's D call, was not compared with the DNA. TRBV1 is a recognized pseudogene. This CDR3 has 20 amino acids. The CDR3 region is CTSSQDLGTSGRAQQETQYF. CDR3 in DNA: TGCACCAGCAGCCAAGACCTAGGGACTAGCGGGAGGGCCCAGCAAGAGACCCAGTACTTC.

The V and J genes are TRBV5-1 and TRBJ2-7; TRBD2 might be the D (6 bases). The CDR3 loop spans 14 amino acids. In germline, CDR1 is SGHRS, CDR2 YFSETQ. The ends were cut back, 2 bases at V and 6 bases at J, with 15 bases in the middle. CDR3 region: CASSLGRMGLEQYF. The CDR3 region has the DNA TGCGCCAGCAGCTTAGGGAGGATGGGTCTCGAGCAGTACTTC.

The chain uses TRBV18 and TRBJ2-4; 7 positions match TRBD1. CDR3 length: 19 amino acids. Germline V gene sequence: CDR1 KGHSH, CDR2 LQKENI. With 6 bases clipped from V and 1 base from J, the junction kept 18 bases outside the gene matches. In DNA form, the CDR3 reads TGTGCCAGCTCTATTGGCGGACAGGAGAGGCGCTGGGCCAAAAACATTCAGTACTTC. Protein: CASSIGGQERRWAKNIQYF.

The gene calls are TRBV15 and TRBJ2-7; no definite D call. This CDR3 comprises 17 residues. Between the trimmed V and J ends, which lost 1 base and 2 bases, there was a span of 18 bases. The germline V gene encodes CDR1 LNHNV and CDR2 YYDKDF (reference sequence). CDR3 sequence (DNA): TGTGCCACCAGCAGAGCTGACCTCCGAACTACTACCTACGAGCAGTACTTC. It codes for CATSRADLRTTTYEQYF. The full variable domain, in which reference TRBV15 and TRBJ2-7 provide the parts outside the CDR3, is DAMVIQNPRYQVTQFGKPVTLSCSQTLNHNVMYWYQQKSSQAPKLLFHYYDKDFNNEADTPDNFQSRRPNTSFCFLDIRSPGLGDTAMYLCATSRADLRTTTYEQYFGPGTRLTVT.

The chain combines TRBV7-9 with TRBJ1-2, with TRBD1 as a possible D gene (6 bases). CDR1 is SEHNR and CDR2 is FQNEAQ in the germline V gene (reference sequence). V lost 1 base and J 6 bases, leaving 9 bases between the germline ends. This CDR3 contains 13 residues. CDR3 nucleotide sequence: TGTGCCAGCAGCTTAGAAGCAGGGGATGGCTACACCTTC. Translating it yields CASSLEAGDGYTF.

This clone was observed a handful of times. The chain couples TRBV5-4 to TRBJ2-7; D gene ambiguous. The CDR3 runs 12 residues. V lost 3 bases and J 6 bases, leaving 10 bases between the germline ends. From germline, CDR1 is SGHNT and CDR2 YYREEE (reference sequence). The CDR3 region is CASSSTSTEQYF. The CDR3 nucleotides are TGTGCCAGCAGCTCTACCTCGACCGAGCAGTACTTC.

This sequence joins TRBV19 and TRBJ1-1; 7 bases match TRBD1. There are 14 residues in the CDR3. Germline V gives CDR1 LNHDA, CDR2 SQIVND (reference sequence). Trimming at V came to 3 bases and at J to 8 bases, leaving 9 bases not matched to a gene. CDR3 DNA sequence: TGTGCCAGTAGTATCCGACAGGGTAGGGCCGAAGCTTTCTTT. This gives the protein CASSIRQGRAEAFF.

J is TRBJ2-7 and V is TRBV27, with 7 nucleotides matching TRBD2. Germline V gene sequence: CDR1 MNHEY, CDR2 SMNVEV (reference sequence). The CDR3 covers 12 residues. With 4 bases clipped from V and 6 bases from J, the junction kept 3 bases outside the gene matches. CDR3 region: CASSSLAGEQYF. The CDR3 nucleotides read TGTGCCAGCAGTTCTTTAGCGGGCGAGCAGTACTTC.

J is TRBJ2-7 and V is TRBV7-3, with TRBD1 matching 7 bases. Losses at the gene ends were 0 bases for V and 0 bases for J; bases not matched to a gene: 2. This CDR3 contains 15 residues. Per germline, CDR1 SGHTA and CDR2 FQGTGA. The CDR3 reads CASSLTPGGSYEQYF. DNA for the CDR3: TGTGCCAGCAGCTTAACTCCAGGGGGCTCCTACGAGCAGTACTTC.

The rearrangement joins TRBV16 to TRBJ2-5, with unresolved D. CDR1 KGHSY and CDR2 FQNENV come from the germline V gene. The length of the CDR3 is 16 residues. Trimming took 4 bases from V and 2 from J, leaving 17 bases between them. Here the CDR3 reads CASSLERAGGQETQYF. CDR3 coding DNA: TGTGCCAGCAGCCTTGAAAGGGCAGGCGGACAAGAGACCCAGTACTTC.

This chain links TRBV28 with TRBJ2-1, with TRBD2 identical over 10 bases. Germline values: CDR1 MDHEN, CDR2 SYDVKM. The CDR3 spans 17 residues. J lost 5 bases, V lost 5 bases, and 12 bases had no gene match. The CDR3 DNA reads as TGTGCCAGCAGTCCGGGGAGCCTAGCGGGAGTGAACAATGAGCAGTTCTTC. Translated, it gives CASSPGSLAGVNNEQFF. The whole variable domain, remainder taken from reference TRBV28 and TRBJ2-1, is DVKVTQSSRYLVKRTGEKVFLECVQDMDHENMFWYRQDPGLGLRLIYFSYDVKMKEKGDIPEGYSVSREKKERFSLILESASTNQTSMYLCASSPGSLAGVNNEQFFGPGTRLTVL.

CDR3 region: CASSRTFPRTPLLFF. The DNA for the CDR3 is TGCGCCAGCAGCCGTACCTTCCCCCGGACCCCCCTACTGTTTTTT. The genes are TRBV4-3 and TRBJ1-4; D is uncertain. Germline V gene sequence: CDR1 LGHNA, CDR2 YSLEER. The CDR3 contains 15 residues. V lost 4 bases, J lost 13 bases, and 22 bases lay in between.

The chain employs TRBV21-1 and TRBJ2-4. TRBV21-1 is a known pseudogene. The length of the CDR3 is 16 residues. CDR3 in amino acids: CASSKGRVSAKNIQYF. The CDR3 nucleotides are TGTGCCAGCAGCAAAGGAAGGGTCTCCGCCAAAAACATTCAGTACTTC.

V gene TRBV4-3 combines with J gene TRBJ2-1; tentatively, D is TRBD1 (5 bases). V gave up 1 base and J gave up 0 bases, with 10 bases separating them. CDR1 LGHNA and CDR2 YSLEER come from the germline V gene. CDR3 size: 16 residues. Written as DNA, the CDR3 is TGCGCCAGCAGCCAAGTCAGGGCCAGCTCCTACAATGAGCAGTTCTTC. Amino acid sequence: CASSQVRASSYNEQFF.

The chain is built from TRBV30 and TRBJ2-7; a possible D gene is TRBD1 (6 bases). The CDR3 totals 13 residues. V lost 1 base, J lost 2 bases, and 9 bases lay in between. Germline lookup yields CDR1 GTSNPN and CDR2 SVGIG (reference sequence). The CDR3: CAWSAGQTYEQYF. The DNA for the CDR3 is TGTGCCTGGAGTGCGGGACAAACCTACGAGCAGTACTTC.

The chain couples TRBV7-6 to TRBJ2-7; D is possibly TRBD2 (6 bases). Trimming removed 5 bases at V and 5 bases at J, with 13 bases between. Germline-derived CDR1 and CDR2 are SGHVS and FNYEAQ. This CDR3 comprises 13 residues. The CDR3 region has the DNA TGTGCCAGCAGCCCCCCGGGAGCCGACGAGCAGTACTTC. Translation gives CASSPPGADEQYF.

V and J are TRBV27 and TRBJ1-6, with D maybe TRBD1 (6 bases). The V gene's germline CDR1 is MNHEY and CDR2 SMNVEV (reference sequence). The ends were cut back, 6 bases at V and 6 bases at J, with 15 bases in the middle. The CDR3 extends over 15 amino acids. The chain's CDR3 is CASRQRGFFNSPLHF. Written as DNA, the CDR3 is TGTGCCAGCAGGCAGAGGGGGTTCTTTAATTCACCCCTCCACTTT.

V gene TRBV30 combines with J gene TRBJ1-1; D possibly corresponds to TRBD1 (5 bases). Trimming left V 2 bases short and J 6 bases short, with 22 bases between. The CDR3 has 16 amino acids. CDR1 and CDR2 from the germline V gene are GTSNPN and SVGIG (reference sequence). CDR3 bases: TGTGCCTGGAGTCCCCCATATTGGCAGGGTCACGCTGAAGCTTTCTTT. Translation gives CAWSPPYWQGHAEAFF. The complete variable domain, with remaining parts taken from reference TRBV30 and TRBJ1-1, reads SQTIHQWPATLVQPVGSPLSLECTVEGTSNPNLYWYRQAAGRGLQLLFYSVGIGQISSEVPQNLSASRPQDRQFILSSKKLLLSDSGFYLCAWSPPYWQGHAEAFFGQGTRLTVV.

With respect to this clone: One end of the junction fails to match germline, which may point to a read error. This sample also contains other DNA sequences that code for the same CDR3. The V and J genes are TRBV29-1 and TRBJ1-1; unclear D gene. Germline CDR1 SQVTM, CDR2 ANQGSEA. The CDR3 extends over 11 amino acids. The CDR3: CSINPLDEAFF. DNA of the CDR3: TGCAGCATCAATCCCCTCGATGAAGCTTTCTTC.

V gene TRBV4-3 combines with J gene TRBJ2-1, with D perhaps matching TRBD1 or TRBD2 (5 bases each). Looked up from germline, CDR1 is LGHNA and CDR2 is YSLEER. This CDR3 is 16 amino acids long. V was cut by 4 bases and J by 0 bases, with 13 bases left in between. The CDR3 protein is CASSPRGYPSYNEQFF. The CDR3 bases are TGCGCCAGCAGCCCTCGGGGCTACCCCTCCTACAATGAGCAGTTCTTC.

The gene calls are TRBV21-1 and TRBJ2-7. TRBV21-1 is shown as a pseudogene. The CDR3 spans 15 residues. In DNA, the CDR3 is TGTGCCAGCAGCACTAGCCTTGGGACGGGCTACGAGCAGTACTTC. Translating it yields CASSTSLGTGYEQYF.

The rearrangement uses TRBV13 and TRBJ2-1, with D possibly being TRBD1 or TRBD2 (5 bases each). The germline gives CDR1 PRHDT, CDR2 FYEKMQ (reference sequence). The CDR3 length is 17 residues. The ends were cut back, 5 bases at V and 6 bases at J, with 23 bases in the middle. In DNA, the CDR3 is TGTGCCAGCAGCCATCGTACCGGGACCGTGGGGCGCAATGAGCAGTTCTTC. Its protein is CASSHRTGTVGRNEQFF.

V and J are TRBV5-8 and TRBJ1-4, with 10 bases matching TRBD1. The CDR3 is made up of 17 amino acids. Germline lookup yields CDR1 SGHTS and CDR2 YDEGEE. V lost 4 bases, J lost 1 base, and 7 bases stayed unmatched. The CDR3 protein is CASSPGTGEGTNEKLFF. The CDR3 coding sequence is TGTGCCAGCAGCCCCGGGACAGGGGAGGGAACTAATGAAAAACTGTTTTTT.

This clone was detected only once. This chain links TRBV6-1 with TRBJ1-1; D unresolved. Germline assignment: CDR1 MNHNS and CDR2 SASEGT. The CDR3 runs to 11 residues. V gave up 5 bases and J gave up 4 bases, with 5 bases separating them. For the CDR3, the DNA is TGTGCCAGCAGTTACGGCACTGAAGCTTTCTTT. Encoded protein: CASSYGTEAFF.

Sample share makes this clone medium-sized. The V gene is TRBV10-3, the J gene TRBJ2-7, with D uncertain. The germline CDR1 and CDR2 sequences are ENHRY and SYGVKD. The CDR3 contains 12 residues. V was cut by 10 bases and J by 4 bases, with 14 bases left in between. The CDR3, as DNA: TGTGCCACTTCGTATATCGGGTACGAGCAGTACTTC. Translated: CATSYIGYEQYF.

This clone is a singleton in its sample. The gene calls are TRBV4-1 and TRBJ1-2; 8 bases agree with TRBD1. The CDR3 extends over 14 amino acids. The germline gives CDR1 MGHRA, CDR2 YSYEKL. J was trimmed by 7 bases and V by 2 bases; bases with no gene match: 6. The CDR3 coding sequence is TGCGCCAGCAGCCAACGGACAGGGCGTTCTGGCTACACCTTC. This translates into CASSQRTGRSGYTF.